These 6 T cell receptor beta chains originate from one sample sequenced in a study of human T cells and chemical hapten exposure. TCRdb recomputed calls from the RACE reads with MiXCR, one row per CDR3 protein. Of fewer than 500,000 distinct CDR3 sequences in the sample, more than 4.5% were seen once. Noted time point: patch test 1, 2 weeks after DPC sensitization. Treatment defined: therapeutic diphenylcyclopropenone sensitization with weekly scalp DPC. The sequencing used whole blood, collected in connection with sensitization to the hapten diphenylcyclopropenone (DPC). Receptors were obtained from a woman in her 50s with alopecia areata. Some clones in this sample may be carry-over from other donors' samples.

This clonotype was counted at least ten times. The DNA for the CDR3 is TGTGCCAGCAGCGCAGGGACTAGCGGCACCGGGGAGCTGTTTTTT. It specifies CASSAGTSGTGELFF. The rearrangement links TRBV6-4 to TRBJ2-2; TRBD2 matches 11 bases. V lost 6 bases and J lost 4; bases outside the gene matches: 4. This CDR3 is 15 amino acids long. Germline loops: CDR1 MRHNA, CDR2 SNTAGT.

This clonotype occurred many times. This rearrangement joins TRBV7-3 to TRBJ1-5; D is possibly TRBD1 (6 bases). There are 13 residues in the CDR3. Germline loops: CDR1 SGHTA, CDR2 FQGTGA. With 4 bases removed from V and 7 bases from J, the gap between germline ends came to 11 bases. CDR3 sequence: CASSSQGGQPQHF. DNA for the CDR3: TGTGCCAGCAGCTCACAGGGTGGACAGCCCCAGCATTTT.

This clonotype was counted a few times. V and J are TRBV28 and TRBJ2-1, with TRBD2 identical over 8 bases. CDR3 length: 14 amino acids. The germline CDR1 and CDR2 sequences are MDHEN and SYDVKM. J gave up 3 bases and V 4 bases, and 2 bases lay outside the gene matches. CDR3 residues: CASSWGLDYNEQFF. The CDR3, as DNA: TGTGCCAGCAGTTGGGGACTAGACTACAATGAGCAGTTCTTC.

The gene calls are TRBV7-9 and TRBJ1-1; D remains ambiguous. V was cut by 2 bases and J by 6 bases, with 4 bases left in between. Germline assignment: CDR1 SEHNR and CDR2 FQNEAQ (reference sequence). The CDR3 loop spans 11 amino acids. CDR3 in DNA: TGTGCCAGCAGCTTACCCTCTGAAGCTTTCTTT. Residues: CASSLPSEAFF. Complete variable domain (other parts from reference TRBV7-9 and TRBJ1-1): DTGVSQNPRHKITKRGQNVTFRCDPISEHNRLYWYRQTLGQGPEFLTYFQNEAQLEKSRLLSDRFSAERPKGSFSTLEIQRTEQGDSAMYLCASSLPSEAFFGQGTRLTVV.

This clonotype was picked up a small number of times. This chain links TRBV24-1 with TRBJ1-1; D not certain. The CDR3 has 13 amino acids. V lost 2 bases to trimming and J lost 3 bases, with 6 bases between them. Germline V gene data show CDR1 as KGHDR and CDR2 as SFDVKD. CDR3 loop: CATSDYGDTEAFF. The CDR3, as DNA: TGTGCCACCAGTGATTACGGGGACACTGAAGCTTTCTTT.

This clonotype was detected ten times or more. The chain combines TRBV5-6 with TRBJ2-2; no firm D call. The germline gives CDR1 SGHDT, CDR2 YYEEEE. The CDR3 has 14 amino acids. V gave up 0 bases and J gave up 2 bases, with 5 bases separating them. The CDR3 DNA follows: TGTGCCAGCAGCTTGGGCAGCAACACCGGGGAGCTGTTTTTT. It translates to CASSLGSNTGELFF.